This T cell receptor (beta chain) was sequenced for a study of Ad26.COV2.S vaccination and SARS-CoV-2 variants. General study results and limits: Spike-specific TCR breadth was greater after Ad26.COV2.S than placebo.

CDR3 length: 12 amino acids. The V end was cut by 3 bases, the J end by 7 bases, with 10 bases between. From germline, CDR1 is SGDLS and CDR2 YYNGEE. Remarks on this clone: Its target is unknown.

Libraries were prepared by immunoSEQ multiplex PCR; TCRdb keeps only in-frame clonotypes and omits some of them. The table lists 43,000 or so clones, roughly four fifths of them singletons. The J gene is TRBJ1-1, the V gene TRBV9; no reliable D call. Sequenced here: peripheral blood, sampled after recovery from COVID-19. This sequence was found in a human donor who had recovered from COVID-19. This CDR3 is CASSGGSSEAFF. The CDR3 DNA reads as TGTGCCAGCAGCGGAGGGTCAAGTGAAGCTTTCTTT.